This is a list of T cell receptor beta chains from one sample in a study of regulatory T cells in long-lasting Graves disease. MiXCR, run by TCRdb on the multiplex PCR reads, gives a single entry per CDR3 protein. The table lists about 290,000 distinct CDR3 sequences, roughly 21% of them singletons. The starting material was peripheral blood mononuclear cells (PBMCs), obtained when the disease was refractory, from a patient treated with antithyroid drugs. These receptor sequences come from a female donor with Graves disease. CDR3s include the opening cysteine and the closing phenylalanine or tryptophan. The D gene is left open where the match is weak. Not all rows give a size; the values are once, few, many and, for expanded clones, a class.

d_gene	abundance	len	v_gene	j_gene	CDR3nt	CDR3aa
NA	NA	14	TRBV12-3/TRBV12-4	TRBJ2-5	TGTGCCAGCAGCCTTCTAGTCCCAACGGAGACCCAGTACTTC	CASSLLVPTETQYF
NA	many	12	TRBV6-1	TRBJ2-7	TGTGCCAGCAGGGACCTTAACGGCGAGCAGTACTTC	CASRDLNGEQYF
TRBD2	NA	14	TRBV10-3	TRBJ2-4	TGTGCCATCAGTGACGGGCGGGAGTGGGACATTCAGTACTTC	CAISDGREWDIQYF
NA	few	15	TRBV5-5	TRBJ2-7	TGTGCCAGCAGCTTGAAGGGGGAATTTGGCTACGAGCAGTACTTC	CASSLKGEFGYEQYF
NA	NA	15	TRBV5-1	TRBJ2-2	TGCGCCAGCAGCTTGGTAGGTCGGACCACCGGGGAGCTGTTTTTT	CASSLVGRTTGELFF
NA	many	16	TRBV10-2	TRBJ1-5	TGCGCCAGCAGTGGGTTGAGTGGAGACGTCAATCAGCCCCAGCATTTT	CASSGLSGDVNQPQHF
NA	NA	15	TRBV28	TRBJ2-1	TGTGCCAGCACCTTGGGCTGGGGAACTTACAATGAGCAGTTCTTC	CASTLGWGTYNEQFF
NA	many	13	TRBV12-3/TRBV12-4	TRBJ2-7	TGTGCCAGCAGAGGTCCGGGGGCGCTCGAGCAGTACTTC	CASRGPGALEQYF
NA	NA	16	TRBV27	TRBJ1-3	TGTGCCAGCAGTTTAAGACACCCAGGTGGTGGAAACACCATATATTTT	CASSLRHPGGGNTIYF
NA	few	16	TRBV24-1	TRBJ2-3	TGTGCCTCCAGTGATTTGGGCGGGTTAAGCACAGATACGCAGTATTTT	CASSDLGGLSTDTQYF
NA	many	14	TRBV28	TRBJ1-1	TGTGCCAGCAGTTTTGGCAGCCTGATCACTGAAGCTTTCTTT	CASSFGSLITEAFF
NA	many	17	TRBV24-1	TRBJ2-7	TGTGCCACCAGTGACTCCCCGAGGCAGGGACATTCCTACGAGCAGTACTTC	CATSDSPRQGHSYEQYF
NA	NA	15	TRBV7-9	TRBJ2-7	TGCGCCAGCAGCCAGGAAATCGCAGGGGCCTACGAGCAGTACTTC	CASSQEIAGAYEQYF
NA	NA	13	TRBV7-6	TRBJ1-3	TGTGCCAGCAGCGGCTTGGTTGGAAACACCATATATTTT	CASSGLVGNTIYF
TRBD1	few	15	TRBV7-2	TRBJ1-2	TGTGCCAGCAGCCCTAACCCACAGGGGAACTATGGCTACACCTTC	CASSPNPQGNYGYTF
NA	NA	13	TRBV5-1	TRBJ1-2	TGCGCCAGCAGCTTGGGCTGGGTGGGAGGCTACACCTTC	CASSLGWVGGYTF
NA	NA	11	TRBV24-1	TRBJ2-7	TGTGCCACCAGTGATTCCTACGAGCAGTACTTC	CATSDSYEQYF
TRBD2	many	15	TRBV6-1	TRBJ2-7	TGTGCCAGCAGATCTACGGGAGGGGGCTCCTACGAGCAGTACTTC	CASRSTGGGSYEQYF
NA	many	14	TRBV13	TRBJ2-7	TGTGCCAGCAGCTTAGGCGACCTTAGCAGCGAGCAGTACTTC	CASSLGDLSSEQYF
NA	few	14	TRBV12-3/TRBV12-4	TRBJ2-3	TGTGCCAGCAGTTTAAACAGATTCACAGATACGCAGTATTTT	CASSLNRFTDTQYF
NA	many	15	TRBV15	TRBJ1-1	TGTGCCACCAGCAGAGATTTGGTACAGAACACTGAAGCTTTCTTT	CATSRDLVQNTEAFF
TRBD2	NA	14	TRBV20-1	TRBJ2-5	TGCAGTGCTCAGGGTGCTAGCGGCCAAGAGACCCAGTACTTC	CSAQGASGQETQYF
NA	NA	14	TRBV5-4	TRBJ1-2	TGTGCCAGCAGCTTTAAGGAGGGCGGCGGAGGCTACACCTTC	CASSFKEGGGGYTF
NA	many	13	TRBV29-1	TRBJ2-5	TGCAGCGTTGATTGGCAAATGGGAGAGACCCAGTACTTC	CSVDWQMGETQYF
NA	NA	13	TRBV12-3/TRBV12-4	TRBJ2-7	TGTGCCAGCAGCGTCCCGGGTTCCCACGAGCAGTACTTC	CASSVPGSHEQYF
NA	NA	14	TRBV5-1	TRBJ2-3	TGCGCCAGCAGCTTGGCGACCCGCGCAGATACGCAGTATTTT	CASSLATRADTQYF
TRBD1	NA	16	TRBV7-2	TRBJ2-2	TGTGCCAGCAGCTTCGGACAGGGGGACCTTTATAGGGAGCTGTTTTTT	CASSFGQGDLYRELFF
NA	NA	15	TRBV4-1	TRBJ1-5	TGCGCCAGCAGCCAAGCCGGGGGCCAAAATCAGCCCCAGCATTTT	CASSQAGGQNQPQHF
NA	few	13	TRBV19	TRBJ2-7	TGTGCCAGTAGTATAGATCGTGGATACGAGCAGTACTTC	CASSIDRGYEQYF
NA	NA	14	TRBV9	TRBJ1-5	TGTGCCAGCAGCGTAGCAGGGGCCGCTCAGCCCCAGCATTTT	CASSVAGAAQPQHF
NA	few	12	TRBV2	TRBJ1-2	TGTGCCAGCGCGACAGGTCTATCGGGCTACACCTTC	CASATGLSGYTF
TRBD1	NA	14	TRBV29-1	TRBJ2-2	TGCAGCGTTGAGGGGGGACAGGGCGGCGGGGAGCTGTTTTTT	CSVEGGQGGGELFF
TRBD1	few	16	TRBV19	TRBJ2-5	TGTGCCAGTAGTATCCCCGCCGGACAGGGGGGAGAGACCCAGTACTTC	CASSIPAGQGGETQYF
NA	few	14	TRBV4-1	TRBJ1-2	TGCGCCAGCAGCGCACCAGGGCGCGGCTATGGCTACACCTTC	CASSAPGRGYGYTF
NA	many	13	TRBV28	TRBJ1-2	TGTGCCAGCAGCACTCCAGGGAACTATGGCTACACCTTC	CASSTPGNYGYTF
NA	few	14	TRBV4-2	TRBJ2-7	TGTGCCAGCAGCCAAGTAGGTGGTCGCGACGAGCAGTACTTC	CASSQVGGRDEQYF
NA	many	13	TRBV7-9	TRBJ1-1	TGTGCCAGCAGCTTAGGAGGGGAGGTTGAAGCTTTCTTT	CASSLGGEVEAFF
NA	many	17	TRBV10-3	TRBJ2-5	TGTGCCATCAGTGGGGGAGATATGTCGGGCAGCCAAGAGACCCAGTACTTC	CAISGGDMSGSQETQYF
TRBD1	many	15	TRBV7-2	TRBJ2-5	TGTGCCAGCAGCTTAGTAACAGGGGGCTGGGAGACCCAGTACTTC	CASSLVTGGWETQYF
TRBD1	NA	11	TRBV30	TRBJ2-5	TGTGCCTCGGGACAGCAAGAGACCCAGTACTTC	CASGQQETQYF
NA	NA	15	TRBV27	TRBJ1-2	TGTGCCAGCAGAACTCGACAGATCTCTAACTATGGCTACACCTTC	CASRTRQISNYGYTF
TRBD1	few	15	TRBV4-1	TRBJ1-1	TGCGCCAGCAGTCGGACAGGGGGAATGTACACTGAAGCTTTCTTT	CASSRTGGMYTEAFF
NA	many	15	TRBV30	TRBJ1-5	TGTGCCTGGAGTGAACCGGACAGTAGCAATCAGCCCCAGCATTTT	CAWSEPDSSNQPQHF
NA	NA	13	TRBV7-2	TRBJ1-5	TGTGCCAGCAGCTTCTCACCCAATCAGCCCCAGCATTTT	CASSFSPNQPQHF
NA	many	14	TRBV6-2/TRBV6-3	TRBJ1-2	TGTGCCAGCAGTTACGATGGGACGGATTATGGCTACACCTTC	CASSYDGTDYGYTF
NA	NA	16	TRBV11-2	TRBJ2-5	TGTGCCAGCAGCTTAGGGAACGGGGGAAGGGGAGAGACCCAGTACTTC	CASSLGNGGRGETQYF
NA	many	19	TRBV28	TRBJ2-7	TGTGCCAGCAGTTTATTGGGGACAGGCGTCGGCGGGAGCTCCTACGAGCAGTACTTC	CASSLLGTGVGGSSYEQYF
TRBD2	NA	14	TRBV30	TRBJ2-1	TGTGCCTGGGGAAGCGGGAGGGGGTCCAATGAGCAGTTCTTC	CAWGSGRGSNEQFF
NA	many	14	TRBV29-1	TRBJ2-6	TGCAGCGTTGAAGATGGTACTGGGGCCAACGTCCTGACTTTC	CSVEDGTGANVLTF
NA	NA	18	TRBV13	TRBJ2-1	TGTGCCAGCAGCGGTTGGTTGTGGGGGAGTTCGGCCTACAATGAGCAGTTCTTC	CASSGWLWGSSAYNEQFF
TRBD2	NA	15	TRBV7-2	TRBJ2-7	TGTGCCAGCAGCCGAAGACTAGCGGGAACCTACGAGCAGTACTTC	CASSRRLAGTYEQYF
NA	many	16	TRBV7-2	TRBJ1-1	TGTGCCAGCAGCTTAGCGGTTTCGGGGGGGCGAACTGAAGCTTTCTTT	CASSLAVSGGRTEAFF
TRBD1	many	13	TRBV20-1	TRBJ2-7	TGCAGTGCTAGAAGGGACAGGGTCTACGAGCAGTACTTC	CSARRDRVYEQYF
NA	many	16	TRBV7-2	TRBJ2-5	TGTGCCAGCAGCTTAAGGGGTAGCGTAAACCAAGAGACCCAGTACTTC	CASSLRGSVNQETQYF
NA	many	12	TRBV30	TRBJ1-1	TGTGCCTGGAAGGACACAAACACTGAAGCTTTCTTT	CAWKDTNTEAFF